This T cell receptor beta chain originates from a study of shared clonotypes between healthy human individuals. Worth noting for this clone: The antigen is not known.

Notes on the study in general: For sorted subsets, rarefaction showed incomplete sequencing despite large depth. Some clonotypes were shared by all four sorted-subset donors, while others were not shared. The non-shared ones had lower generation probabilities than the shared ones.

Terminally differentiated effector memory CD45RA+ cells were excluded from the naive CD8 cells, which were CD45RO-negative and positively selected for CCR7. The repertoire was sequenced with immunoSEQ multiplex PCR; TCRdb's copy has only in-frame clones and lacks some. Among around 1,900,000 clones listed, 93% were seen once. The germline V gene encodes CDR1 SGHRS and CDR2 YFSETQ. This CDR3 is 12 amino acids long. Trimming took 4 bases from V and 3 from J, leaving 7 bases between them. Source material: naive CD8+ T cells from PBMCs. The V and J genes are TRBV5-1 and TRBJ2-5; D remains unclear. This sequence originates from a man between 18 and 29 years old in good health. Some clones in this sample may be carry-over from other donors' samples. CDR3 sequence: CASSGLEETQYF. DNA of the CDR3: TGCGCCAGCAGCGGTCTCGAAGAGACCCAGTACTTC. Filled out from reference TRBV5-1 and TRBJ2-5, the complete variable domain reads KAGVTQTPRYLIKTRGQQVTLSCSPISGHRSVSWYQQTPGQGLQFLFEYFSETQRNKGNFPGRFSGRQFSNSRSEMNVSTLELGDSALYLCASSGLEETQYFGPGTRLLVL.